This paragraph covers one TCR beta chain sequence. Other nucleotide sequences in the sample specify the same CDR3. In the authors' workflow: Amplified reference gene primers provided the basis for estimating nucleated cell counts. The assay was immunoSEQ multiplex PCR, and TCRdb's table has in-frame clones only and misses some. The D gene and trimming were derived from the DNA, and the V and J assignments and clone size from that table. This table has roughly 570,000 clones, 70% to 90% appearing once. This record belongs to a study of blood T cell repertoires in COVID-19. Study context: The United States, Italy and Spain provided the acute and convalescent COVID-19 samples. PBMCs, B-cell-depleted T cells, or T cells were the source of the cDNA or gDNA that made up the material.

Enrolment of Seattle patients took place during active infection, and they were followed longitudinally. The sequenced material came from peripheral blood. The source of this sequence is a woman aged 45 to 65 with COVID-19, enrolled during active disease.

CDR3 loop: CASSGGGGTDTQYF. In DNA form, the CDR3 reads TGTGCCAGCAGTGGCGGGGGCGGAACAGATACGCAGTATTTT. V gene TRBV2 combines with J gene TRBJ2-3; D might be TRBD2 (7 bases). Trimming removed 4 bases from V and 3 bases from J, with 11 bases in between. From germline, CDR1 is SNHLY and CDR2 FYNNEI. The CDR3 covers 14 residues.